These T cell receptor beta chains were read from a single sample in a study of CD8 T cells in ankylosing spondylitis. TCRdb processed the 5' RACE reads anew with MiXCR; each CDR3 protein has one entry. The data hold 200,000 to 250,000 distinct CDR3 sequences, with 15% to 20% observed a single time. Sequenced: blood, either unsorted or a sorted T cell fraction (not recorded which). These receptors all come from a male donor with ankylosing spondylitis. Both conserved end residues are part of each CDR3. Fields, in order: clone size, D gene, J gene, V gene, CDR3 protein, CDR3 DNA. A D gene is named only where the DNA matches it firmly. Clone size, where shown, is once, few, many, or a class for clones that have expanded.

many,.,TRBJ1-1,TRBV29-1,CSSSSANTEAFF,TGCAGCTCGAGTTCAGCGAACACTGAAGCTTTCTTT
.,.,TRBJ2-1,TRBV24-1,CATFDFLGPEQFF,TGTGCCACCTTTGATTTTTTGGGGCCTGAGCAGTTCTTC
.,.,TRBJ1-4,TRBV21-1,CASNPMQLFF,TGTGCCAGCAACCCTATGCAACTGTTTTTT
few,.,TRBJ2-6,TRBV12-3/TRBV12-4,CASSLRLSGANVLTF,TGTGCCAGCAGTCTGAGGCTCTCTGGGGCCAACGTCCTGACTTTC
.,.,TRBJ2-7,TRBV5-6,CASSFNTGLYEQYF,TGTGCCAGCAGCTTCAACACAGGGCTCTACGAGCAGTACTTC
.,.,TRBJ2-7,TRBV12-3/TRBV12-4,CASSLAPLREQYF,TGTGCCAGCAGTTTAGCGCCGCTACGCGAGCAGTACTTC
few,.,TRBJ1-1,TRBV5-6,CASSSVGQNTEAFF,TGTGCCAGCAGCTCCGTGGGGCAGAACACTGAAGCTTTCTTT
few,.,TRBJ2-1,TRBV9,CASSVEVAVEQFF,TGTGCCAGCAGCGTAGAAGTGGCGGTTGAGCAGTTCTTC
.,.,TRBJ2-3,TRBV29-1,CSATGHTDTQYF,TGCAGCGCGACAGGACACACAGATACGCAGTATTTT
.,.,TRBJ2-1,TRBV11-2,CASIPPGRLRGVNEQFF,TGTGCCAGCATCCCCCCGGGGAGGTTGCGGGGTGTTAATGAGCAGTTCTTC
.,TRBD2,TRBJ2-5,TRBV4-1,CASSHLGGGVLETQYF,TGCGCCAGCAGCCACCTGGGCGGGGGGGTCCTAGAGACCCAGTACTTC
few,TRBD2,TRBJ2-1,TRBV7-9,CASSSTSGGGDEQFF,TGTGCCAGCAGCTCAACTAGCGGGGGGGGCGATGAGCAGTTCTTC
few,TRBD2,TRBJ2-7,TRBV28,CASSPRLAASYEQYF,TGTGCCAGCAGTCCACGACTAGCGGCCTCCTACGAGCAGTACTTC
.,.,TRBJ1-2,TRBV2,CASSVGVSGTLNYGYTF,TGTGCCAGCAGTGTGGGAGTGTCGGGTACTCTCAACTATGGCTACACCTTC
few,.,TRBJ1-6,TRBV7-6,CASSLVGAPDSPLHF,TGTGCCAGCAGCTTAGTCGGGGCGCCGGATTCACCCCTCCACTTT
few,TRBD2,TRBJ2-5,TRBV4-1,CASSQDRTGGFQETQYF,TGCGCCAGCAGCCAAGACCGGACGGGAGGCTTCCAAGAGACCCAGTACTTC
.,TRBD1,TRBJ1-1,TRBV6-2/TRBV6-3,CASSYRGGMNTEAFF,TGTGCCAGCAGTTACAGAGGGGGCATGAACACTGAAGCTTTCTTT
.,TRBD1,TRBJ1-6,TRBV4-1,CASLGQGAGSPLHF,TGCGCCAGTCTGGGACAGGGGGCAGGTTCACCCCTCCACTTT
.,TRBD1,TRBJ2-7,TRBV29-1,CSVVDRGRDEQYF,TGCAGCGTTGTGGACAGGGGTCGGGACGAGCAGTACTTC
.,.,TRBJ2-7,TRBV9,CASSVVPTSSYEQYF,TGTGCCAGCAGCGTAGTCCCAACTAGCTCCTACGAGCAGTACTTC
.,.,TRBJ2-7,TRBV24-1,CATSDGTYEQYF,TGTGCCACCAGTGATGGGACCTACGAGCAGTACTTC
few,.,TRBJ1-1,TRBV5-6,CASSLMGSEAFF,TGTGCCAGCAGCTTGATGGGGTCTGAAGCTTTCTTT
.,TRBD2,TRBJ2-1,TRBV29-1,CSVELAGRNEQFF,TGCAGCGTTGAGCTAGCGGGCAGAAATGAGCAGTTCTTC
many,TRBD1,TRBJ2-1,TRBV28,CASSPTGGVLLYNEQFF,TGTGCCAGCAGTCCTACAGGGGGAGTCTTGCTATACAATGAGCAGTTCTTC
.,.,TRBJ2-2,TRBV6-2/TRBV6-3,CASSSRARGLVGELFF,TGTGCCAGCAGTTCTCGAGCGCGGGGGCTTGTCGGGGAGCTGTTTTTT
few,.,TRBJ2-7,TRBV9,CASSVGHRAYEQYF,TGTGCCAGCAGCGTAGGGCACAGAGCCTACGAGCAGTACTTC
.,TRBD1,TRBJ1-1,TRBV4-2,CASGDGTGWTEAFF,TGTGCCAGCGGCGACGGGACAGGGTGGACTGAAGCTTTCTTT
few,TRBD1,TRBJ2-1,TRBV7-9,CASTEGAIEQFF,TGTGCCAGCACCGAGGGGGCTATCGAGCAGTTCTTC
once,TRBD1,TRBJ2-7,TRBV12-3/TRBV12-4,CASSHSGWDRVYEQYF,TGTGCCAGCAGCCACAGCGGATGGGACAGGGTGTACGAGCAGTACTTC
.,TRBD2,TRBJ2-1,TRBV6-5,CASSLNPTSEHNEQFF,TGTGCCAGCAGTTTAAATCCGACTAGCGAGCACAATGAGCAGTTCTTC
few,.,TRBJ2-7,TRBV7-8,CASSFVLYGYDSYEQYF,TGTGCCAGCAGCTTTGTCCTATATGGCTATGACTCCTACGAGCAGTACTTC
few,TRBD2,TRBJ2-2,TRBV12-3/TRBV12-4,CASSLGTSGREELFF,TGTGCCAGCAGTTTAGGGACTAGCGGGAGGGAGGAGCTGTTTTTT
.,.,TRBJ1-2,TRBV20-1,CSARKRGVFYGYTF,TGCAGTGCTAGAAAGCGGGGTGTCTTCTATGGCTACACCTTC
.,TRBD2,TRBJ2-5,TRBV9,CASSVGGGSQETQYF,TGTGCCAGCAGCGTAGGGGGAGGGTCTCAAGAGACCCAGTACTTC
.,.,TRBJ1-4,TRBV4-3,CASSGSGTTNEKLFF,TGCGCCAGCAGCGGAAGCGGGACCACTAATGAAAAACTGTTTTTT
.,.,TRBJ1-2,TRBV2,CASSETQTYGYTF,TGTGCCAGCAGTGAAACACAGACCTATGGCTACACCTTC
.,TRBD2,TRBJ2-3,TRBV7-9,CASSWISGRGTDTQYF,TGTGCCAGCAGCTGGATTAGCGGGAGGGGGACAGATACGCAGTATTTT
.,.,TRBJ1-2,TRBV12-3/TRBV12-4,CASSPWGAGYGYTF,TGTGCCAGCAGTCCTTGGGGGGCCGGGTATGGCTACACCTTC
.,TRBD1,TRBJ2-1,TRBV27,CASSWDRANEQFF,TGTGCCAGCAGTTGGGACAGGGCAAATGAGCAGTTCTTC
few,.,TRBJ2-1,TRBV27,CASSFGGMKNEQFF,TGTGCCAGCAGTTTTGGTGGGATGAAAAATGAGCAGTTCTTC
.,TRBD2,TRBJ2-7,TRBV19,CASRVVAGPSYEQYF,TGTGCCAGTAGGGTAGTAGCGGGCCCTTCCTACGAGCAGTACTTC